Shown below are 30 T cell receptor beta chains from a single sample sequenced in a study of T cell responses to AZD1222 COVID-19 vaccine. Data came from immunoSEQ multiplex PCR; TCRdb stores just in-frame clones and leaves some out. The table shows some 120,000 clones, with about 90% occurring only once. Sequenced material: peripheral blood, taken on day 0 of MenACWY control vaccination. These receptors originate from an adult in good health.

The rearrangement links TRBV28 to TRBJ1-3; D gene ambiguous. This CDR3 has 13 amino acids. V dropped 2 bases and J dropped 2 bases, with 4 bases sitting between them. Germline V gene lookup returns CDR1 MDHEN and CDR2 SYDVKM. The CDR3 sequence is CASSLGAGNTIYF. The CDR3 nucleotides are TGTGCCAGCAGTTTAGGAGCTGGAAACACCATATATTTT.

The chain has TRBV15 and TRBJ1-2, with a tentative D call TRBD1 (6 bases). The V end lost 1 base, the J end lost 5 bases, and 14 bases lay between the germline ends. Looked up from germline, CDR1 is LNHNV and CDR2 is YYDKDF (reference sequence). The CDR3 totals 15 residues. The CDR3 loop reads CATSRGSAGEYGYTF. The CDR3 coding sequence is TGTGCCACCAGCAGAGGTTCGGCAGGGGAATATGGCTACACCTTC.

The CDR3, as DNA: TGCGCCAGCAGCTTGGACCGACTAGCGGGATCCTACAATGAGCAGTTCTTC. Its protein product is CASSLDRLAGSYNEQFF. The chain is built from TRBV5-1 and TRBJ2-1; 11 bases align to TRBD2. CDR1 SGHRS and CDR2 YFSETQ come from the germline V gene. V dropped 0 bases and J dropped 1; count of bases not matched to a gene: 3. The CDR3 has 17 amino acids.

The CDR3 protein is CASSNWLAGGPGWGGNEQFF. The CDR3 bases are TGTGCCAGCAGCAATTGGTTGGCGGGAGGGCCCGGCTGGGGCGGGAATGAGCAGTTCTTC. V and J are TRBV21-1 and TRBJ2-1; the table's D call, TRBD2, has no DNA check behind it. TRBV21-1 is described as a pseudogene. CDR3 length: 20 residues.

The genes are TRBV19 and TRBJ2-1; TRBD1 aligns across 7 bases. CDR1 and CDR2 (germline): LNHDA, SQIVND (reference sequence). The CDR3 spans 15 residues. Trimming removed 4 bases from V and 2 bases from J; junction bases left unmatched: 5. The CDR3 DNA follows: TGTGCCAGTAGTACCCGACAGGGCACCTACAATGAGCAGTTCTTC. Protein product: CASSTRQGTYNEQFF.

Only one count was recorded for this clone. This CDR3 is also generated by other DNA sequences in the sample. The chain combines TRBV6-4 with TRBJ2-3; D not certain. The germline gives CDR1 MRHNA, CDR2 SNTAGT. This CDR3 region has 14 residues. Trimming took 0 bases from V and 0 from J, leaving 4 bases between them. CDR3 nucleotides: TGTGCCAGCAGTGACTCTGGAAGCACAGATACGCAGTATTTT. The encoded protein is CASSDSGSTDTQYF.

This clone has a handful of counts. The rearrangement links TRBV3-1 (or the pseudogene TRBV3-2) to TRBJ2-7; TRBD2 aligns across 10 bases. CDR3 length equals 14 residues. J was trimmed by 4 bases and V by 10 bases; bases with no gene match: 10. The V gene's germline CDR1 is LGHDT and CDR2 YNNKEL (reference sequence). The CDR3 spells CATAEREGRYEQYF. In DNA, the CDR3 is TGTGCCACAGCAGAGCGGGAGGGCCGATACGAGCAGTACTTC.

The CDR3 DNA reads as TGTGCCAGCAGACCAGGTTCCCCACAGAATGAGCAGTTCTTC. The encoded protein is CASRPGSPQNEQFF. This chain links TRBV11-2 with TRBJ2-1; no clear D gene. The CDR3 length is 14 residues. Trimming left V 6 bases short and J 7 bases short, with 16 bases between. CDR1 SGHAT and CDR2 FQNNGV come from the germline V gene.

The rearrangement uses TRBV9 and TRBJ2-1; a weak D match, TRBD2 (6 bases). Germline CDR1 reads SGDLS; CDR2 reads YYNGEE. There are 15 residues in the CDR3. V gave up 4 bases and J gave up 2 bases, with 13 bases separating them. CDR3 DNA: TGTGCCAGCAGCCTCTTGGAGGGACCCTACAATGAGCAGTTCTTC. This codes for CASSLLEGPYNEQFF.

The chain employs TRBV7-8 and TRBJ2-1; 7 positions agree with TRBD2. This CDR3 region has 15 residues. The V segment lost 7 bases and the J segment 7 bases; nucleotides outside the gene matches: 13. Looked up from germline, CDR1 is SGHVS and CDR2 is FQNEAQ. CDR3 sequence (DNA): TGTGCCAGCAACAATTACGGCGTCGGGGGGAATGAGCAGTTCTTC. Translation gives CASNNYGVGGNEQFF.

V and J are TRBV9 and TRBJ1-2, with D possibly being TRBD1 (5 bases). CDR1 and CDR2 from the germline V gene are SGDLS and YYNGEE. The CDR3 consists of 13 residues. V shed 6 bases and J shed 5 bases, with 14 bases lying between them. CDR3 DNA: TGTGCCAGCACCAGCCCCGGGGGGTATGGCTACACCTTC. Its protein product is CASTSPGGYGYTF.

This chain links TRBV19 with TRBJ1-5; D is perhaps TRBD1 (6 bases). The length of the CDR3 is 15 residues. Per the germline V gene, CDR1 is LNHDA and CDR2 is SQIVND (reference sequence). V was clipped by 8 bases and J by 7 bases, with 21 bases between them. The CDR3 nucleotides are TGTGCCAGTCACCCTGGGGCAGGGGACCTCCAGCCCCAGCATTTT. Translating it yields CASHPGAGDLQPQHF.

V and J are TRBV28 and TRBJ2-7; possibly TRBD1 or TRBD2 for D (5 bases each). CDR1 is MDHEN and CDR2 is SYDVKM in the germline V gene. V shed 5 bases and J shed 4 bases, with 21 bases lying between them. The CDR3 covers 16 residues. CDR3 sequence reads: CASSDVGDPIWYEQYF. In nucleotides, the CDR3 is TGTGCCAGCAGTGACGTAGGGGACCCCATATGGTACGAGCAGTACTTC.

This chain connects TRBV7-9 to TRBJ2-7, with TRBD2 identical over 13 bases. This CDR3 comprises 16 residues. Trimming removed 5 bases from V and 5 bases from J; junction bases left unmatched: 9. Germline V gene data show CDR1 as SEHNR and CDR2 as FQNEAQ (reference sequence). CDR3 residues: CASSPRRGTSGNEQYF. The CDR3, as DNA: TGTGCCAGCAGCCCAAGACGTGGGACTAGCGGGAACGAGCAGTACTTC.

The rearrangement uses TRBV7-8 and TRBJ2-7; possible D gene TRBD2, 5 bases. Germline V gene lookup returns CDR1 SGHVS and CDR2 FQNEAQ. Trimming stripped 5 bases from V and 5 bases from J, with 16 bases between. The CDR3 spans 14 residues. CDR3: CASSPTVGADEQYF. The CDR3 DNA reads TGTGCCAGCAGCCCCACGGTGGGAGCTGACGAGCAGTACTTC.

The V call is TRBV12-3 or TRBV12-4, the J call TRBJ1-6; the D is unclear. The CDR3 is 13 amino acids. Trimming took off 5 bases at V and 4 bases at J, with 6 bases between the two ends. The CDR3 DNA reads as TGTGCCAGCAGTGTTTCTTATAATTCACCCCTCCACTTT. This translates into CASSVSYNSPLHF.

The chain links TRBV27 to TRBJ2-7; 11 positions match TRBD2. The CDR3 spans 15 residues. The junction had 0 bases not matched to a gene; V was cut back by 2 bases and J by 0 bases. Looked up from germline, CDR1 is MNHEY and CDR2 is SMNVEV (reference sequence). The chain's CDR3 is CASSLTSGGSYEQYV. CDR3 DNA sequence: TGTGCCAGCAGTTTAACTAGCGGGGGCTCCTACGAGCAGTACGTC.

The V gene is TRBV7-8, the J gene TRBJ1-1; the match to TRBD1 covers 11 bases. Germline V gives CDR1 SGHVS, CDR2 FQNEAQ. This CDR3 is built from 14 residues. The V gene end was trimmed by 5 bases and the J gene end by 4 bases; junction bases not matched to a gene: 3. The CDR3 is CASSPGQGGTEAFF. The CDR3, as DNA: TGTGCCAGCAGCCCGGGACAGGGGGGCACTGAAGCTTTCTTT.

V and J are TRBV6-6 and TRBJ2-7, with 8 bases matching TRBD1. Germline V gene lookup returns CDR1 MNHNY and CDR2 SVGAGI (reference sequence). V shed 8 bases and J 5 bases; nucleotides not matched to a gene: 8. The CDR3 length is 13 residues. CDR3 DNA sequence: TGTGCCAGCGGACAGGGAGAAATCGACGAGCAGTACGTC. Its translation is CASGQGEIDEQYV.

The chain recombines TRBV9 with TRBJ2-2; TRBD1 agrees at 9 bases. The CDR3 runs 17 residues. The junction had 11 bases not matched to a gene; V was cut back by 3 bases and J by 5 bases. Per germline, CDR1 SGDLS and CDR2 YYNGEE. The CDR3 region is CASSARPGTGTTGELFF. The CDR3 DNA reads TGTGCCAGCAGCGCACGTCCCGGGACAGGGACAACCGGGGAGCTGTTTTTT. Together with reference TRBV9 and TRBJ2-2, the CDR3 gives the full variable domain: DSGVTQTPKHLITATGQRVTLRCSPRSGDLSVYWYQQSLDQGLQFLIQYYNGEERAKGNILERFSAQQFPDLHSELNLSSLELGDSALYFCASSARPGTGTTGELFFGEGSRLTVL.

As to this clone: Additional DNA sequences in this sample encode the identical CDR3. In nucleotides, the CDR3 is TGTGCCAGCTCACCCCGCATGAACACTGAAGCTTTCTTT. Translation: CASSPRMNTEAFF. V usage is TRBV18 and J usage is TRBJ1-1; D gene ambiguous. The CDR3 covers 13 residues. The ends were cut back, 3 bases at V and 0 bases at J, with 5 bases in the middle. Germline V gene data show CDR1 as KGHSH and CDR2 as LQKENI.

The chain combines TRBV6-4 with TRBJ2-2, with TRBD2 matching 7 bases. This CDR3 is built from 14 residues. Trimming at V came to 1 base and at J to 6 bases, leaving 2 bases not matched to a gene. The germline V gene has CDR1 MRHNA and CDR2 SNTAGT. The CDR3: CASSDFTSAGELFF. In DNA form, the CDR3 reads TGTGCCAGCAGTGACTTTACTAGCGCCGGGGAGCTGTTTTTT.

The rearrangement links TRBV5-1 to TRBJ1-2, with D unclear. The germline gives CDR1 SGHRS, CDR2 YFSETQ. V was trimmed by 0 bases and J by 3 bases, leaving 6 bases between them. The CDR3 consists of 13 residues. The CDR3 reads CASSLVRDYGYTF. CDR3 DNA: TGCGCCAGCAGCTTGGTTAGGGACTATGGCTACACCTTC. Complete variable domain (other parts from reference TRBV5-1 and TRBJ1-2): KAGVTQTPRYLIKTRGQQVTLSCSPISGHRSVSWYQQTPGQGLQFLFEYFSETQRNKGNFPGRFSGRQFSNSRSEMNVSTLELGDSALYLCASSLVRDYGYTFGSGTRLTVV.

The chain carries TRBV6-5 and TRBJ1-4, with a weak D call TRBD1 (6 bases). This CDR3 has 14 residues. CDR1 is MNHEY, CDR2 SVGAGI, per germline. Trimming took 5 bases from V and 1 from J, leaving 8 bases between them. Here the CDR3 DNA reads TGTGCCAGCAGTAGCAGGGGAACTAATGAAAAACTGTTTTTT. This gives the protein CASSSRGTNEKLFF.

The chain links TRBV3-1 (or the pseudogene TRBV3-2) to TRBJ2-2; 7 bases match TRBD2. The V gene end was trimmed by 3 bases and the J gene end by 4 bases; junction bases not matched to a gene: 2. There are 14 residues in the CDR3. Germline V gives CDR1 LGHDT, CDR2 YNNKEL (reference sequence). The CDR3 nucleotides are TGTGCCAGCAGCCAGTCGGGGGGCACCGGGGAGCTGTTTTTT. Amino acid sequence: CASSQSGGTGELFF.

The CDR3 DNA reads as TGTGCCAGCAGTGACTCCGCTAGCGGGGATATAGATACGCAGTATTTT. Translating it yields CASSDSASGDIDTQYF. The J gene is TRBJ2-3, the V gene TRBV6-4; 9 bases are shared with TRBD2. From germline, CDR1 is MRHNA and CDR2 SNTAGT. CDR3 length: 16 amino acids. With 0 bases clipped from V and 5 bases from J, the junction kept 6 bases outside the gene matches.

In its sample, this clone was seen once. The CDR3 reads CASSPRRENSPLHF. The CDR3 region has the DNA TGCGCCAGCAGTCCACGAAGGGAGAATTCACCCCTCCACTTT. The rearrangement links TRBV10-1 to TRBJ1-6; D uncertain. Germline CDR1 is WNHNN and CDR2 is SYGVQD (reference sequence). The V end was cut by 5 bases, the J end by 7 bases, with 12 bases between. The CDR3 spans 14 residues.

The chain combines TRBV4-2 with TRBJ2-7, with D unresolved. The germline gives CDR1 LGHNA, CDR2 YNFKEQ. Trimming took off 2 bases at V and 3 bases at J, with 5 bases between the two ends. This CDR3 has 12 amino acids. The chain's CDR3 is CASSQLFYEQYV. The CDR3 DNA reads TGTGCCAGCAGCCAACTTTTCTACGAGCAGTACGTC.

The chain employs TRBV7-8 and TRBJ1-5; D is unresolved. Germline loops: CDR1 SGHVS, CDR2 FQNEAQ. This CDR3 is 13 amino acids long. V was trimmed by 5 bases and J by 4 bases, leaving 9 bases between them. For the CDR3, the DNA is TGTGCCAGCAGCAACTACAAGAATCAGCCCCAGCATTTT. Protein product: CASSNYKNQPQHF.

The chain has TRBV19 and TRBJ1-6; 7 bases fit TRBD1. This CDR3 is 16 amino acids long. Trimming at V came to 3 bases and at J to 0 bases, leaving 2 bases not matched to a gene. The germline V gene encodes CDR1 LNHDA and CDR2 SQIVND (reference sequence). The CDR3 sequence is CASSMGQNSYNSPLHF. As DNA, the CDR3 is TGTGCCAGTAGTATGGGACAGAACTCCTATAATTCACCCCTCCACTTT.